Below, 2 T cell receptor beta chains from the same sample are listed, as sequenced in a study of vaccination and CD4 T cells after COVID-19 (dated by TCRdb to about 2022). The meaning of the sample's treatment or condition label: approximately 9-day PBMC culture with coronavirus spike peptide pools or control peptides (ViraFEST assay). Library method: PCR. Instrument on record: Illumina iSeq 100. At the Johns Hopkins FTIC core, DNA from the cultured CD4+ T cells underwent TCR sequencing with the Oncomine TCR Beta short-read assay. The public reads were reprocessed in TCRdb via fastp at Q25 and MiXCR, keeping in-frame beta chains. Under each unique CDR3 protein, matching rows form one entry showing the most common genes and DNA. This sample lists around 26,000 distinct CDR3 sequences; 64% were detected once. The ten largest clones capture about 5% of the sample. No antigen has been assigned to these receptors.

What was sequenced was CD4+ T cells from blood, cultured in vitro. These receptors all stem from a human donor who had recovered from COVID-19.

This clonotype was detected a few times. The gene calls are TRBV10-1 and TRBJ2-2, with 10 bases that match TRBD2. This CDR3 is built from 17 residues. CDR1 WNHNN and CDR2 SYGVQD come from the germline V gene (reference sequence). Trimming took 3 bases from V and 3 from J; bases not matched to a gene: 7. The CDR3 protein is CASSDRPSGSYTGELFF. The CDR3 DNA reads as TGCGCCAGCAGTGATCGACCTAGCGGGAGTTACACCGGGGAGCTGTTTTTT.

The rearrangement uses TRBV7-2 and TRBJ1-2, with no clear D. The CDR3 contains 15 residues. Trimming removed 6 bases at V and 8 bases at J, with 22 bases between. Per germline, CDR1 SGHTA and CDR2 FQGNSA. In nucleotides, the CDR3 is TGTGCCAGCAGTCATACCGGGCTCACTTCGGGGGGCTACACCTTC. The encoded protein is CASSHTGLTSGGYTF.